The present entry profiles one T cell receptor (beta chain) with its context. Its antigen is not known. This sample is part of a study of OX40 agonist ivuxolimab in advanced cancers. Data came from immunoSEQ multiplex PCR; TCRdb stores just in-frame clones and leaves some out. The profile shows more than 13,000 clones, more than 75% of them singletons. Trimming removed 4 bases from V and 10 bases from J, with 14 bases in between. The length of the CDR3 is 12 residues. The germline gives CDR1 SGHNT, CDR2 YYREEE (reference sequence). Broader study findings: Compared with others, partial responders at 0.1-3.0 mg/kg displayed clonal expansion among the lowest. Expanded clones belonging to CD8+ T cells outnumbered, on average, those of CD4+.

The chain is built from TRBV5-4 and TRBJ1-2; D remains ambiguous. This specimen was CD4+ or CD8+ T cells sorted from blood, taken in a trial of the OX40 agonist ivuxolimab. The clonotype was recovered from an adult with an advanced solid tumor such as melanoma, head and neck, liver or kidney cancer. As DNA, the CDR3 is TGTGCCAGCAGCCCCGAGATTATTAACTACACCTTC. Its translation: CASSPEIINYTF.